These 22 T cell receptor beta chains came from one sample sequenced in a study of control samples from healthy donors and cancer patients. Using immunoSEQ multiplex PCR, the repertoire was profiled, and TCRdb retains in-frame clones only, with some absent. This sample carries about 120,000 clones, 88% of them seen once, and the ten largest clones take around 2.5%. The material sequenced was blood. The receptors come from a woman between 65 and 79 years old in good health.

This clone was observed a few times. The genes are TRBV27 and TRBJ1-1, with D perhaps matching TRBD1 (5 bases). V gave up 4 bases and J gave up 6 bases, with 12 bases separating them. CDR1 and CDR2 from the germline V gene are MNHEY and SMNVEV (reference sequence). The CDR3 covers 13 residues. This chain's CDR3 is CASSSLSRAEAFF. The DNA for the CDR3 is TGTGCCAGCAGTTCCCTTTCCAGGGCTGAAGCTTTCTTT.

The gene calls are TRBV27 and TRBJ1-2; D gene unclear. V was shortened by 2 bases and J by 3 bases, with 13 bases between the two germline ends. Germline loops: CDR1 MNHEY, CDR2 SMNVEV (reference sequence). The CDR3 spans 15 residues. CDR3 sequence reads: CASSLEPHPYYGYTF. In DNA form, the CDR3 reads TGTGCCAGCAGTTTAGAGCCGCACCCCTACTATGGCTACACCTTC.

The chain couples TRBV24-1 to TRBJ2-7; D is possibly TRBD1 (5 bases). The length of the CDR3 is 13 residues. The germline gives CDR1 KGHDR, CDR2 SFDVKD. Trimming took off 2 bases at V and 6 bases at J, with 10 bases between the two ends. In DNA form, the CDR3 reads TGTGCCACCAGTGATTCGACAGTTCCCGAGCAGTACTTC. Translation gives CATSDSTVPEQYF.

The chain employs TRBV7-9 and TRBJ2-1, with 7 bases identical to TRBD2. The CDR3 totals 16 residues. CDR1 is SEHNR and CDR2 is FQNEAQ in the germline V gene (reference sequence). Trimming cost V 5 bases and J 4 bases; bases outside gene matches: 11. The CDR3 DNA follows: TGTGCCAGCAGCCCTGATGGGGCGGGGGAGTACAATGAGCAGTTCTTC. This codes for CASSPDGAGEYNEQFF.

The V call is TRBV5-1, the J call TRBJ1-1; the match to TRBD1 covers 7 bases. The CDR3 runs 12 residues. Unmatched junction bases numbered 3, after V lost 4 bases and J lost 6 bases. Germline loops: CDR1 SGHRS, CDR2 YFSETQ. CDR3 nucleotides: TGCGCCAGCAGCCAGACAGGGTCTGAAGCTTTCTTT. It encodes CASSQTGSEAFF.

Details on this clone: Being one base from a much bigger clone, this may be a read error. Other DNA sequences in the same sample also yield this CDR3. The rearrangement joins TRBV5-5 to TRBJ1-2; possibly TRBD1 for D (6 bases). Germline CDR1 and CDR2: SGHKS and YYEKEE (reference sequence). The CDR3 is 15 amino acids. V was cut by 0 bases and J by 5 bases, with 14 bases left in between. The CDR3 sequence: CASSLGPEGGYGYTF. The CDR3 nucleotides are TGTGCCAGCAGCTTGGGGCCAGAGGGGGGGTATGGCTACACCTTC. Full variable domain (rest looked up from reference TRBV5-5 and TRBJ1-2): DAGVTQSPTHLIKTRGQQVTLRCSPISGHKSVSWYQQVLGQGPQFIFQYYEKEERGRGNFPDRFSARQFPNYSSELNVNALLLGDSALYLCASSLGPEGGYGYTFGSGTRLTVV.

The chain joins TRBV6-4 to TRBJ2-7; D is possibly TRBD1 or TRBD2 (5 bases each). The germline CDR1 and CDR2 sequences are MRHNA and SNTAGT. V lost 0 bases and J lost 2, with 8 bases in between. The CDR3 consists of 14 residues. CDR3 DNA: TGTGCCAGCAGTGACTCGAGAGGGGCCTACGAGCAGTACTTC. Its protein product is CASSDSRGAYEQYF.

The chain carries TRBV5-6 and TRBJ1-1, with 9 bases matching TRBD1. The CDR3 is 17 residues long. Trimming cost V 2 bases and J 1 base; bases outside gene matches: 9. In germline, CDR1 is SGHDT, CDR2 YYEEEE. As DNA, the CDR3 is TGTGCCAGCAGCTTCATACAGGGGGCCCTTGGGAACACTGAAGCTTTCTTT. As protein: CASSFIQGALGNTEAFF.

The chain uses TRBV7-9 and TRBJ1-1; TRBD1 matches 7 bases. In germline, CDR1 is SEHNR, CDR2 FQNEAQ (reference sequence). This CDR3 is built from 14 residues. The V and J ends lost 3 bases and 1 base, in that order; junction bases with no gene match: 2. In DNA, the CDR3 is TGTGCCAGCAGCTTCCGGGACAGGAACACTGAAGCTTTCTTT. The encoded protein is CASSFRDRNTEAFF. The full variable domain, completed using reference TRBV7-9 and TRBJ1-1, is DTGVSQNPRHKITKRGQNVTFRCDPISEHNRLYWYRQTLGQGPEFLTYFQNEAQLEKSRLLSDRFSAERPKGSFSTLEIQRTEQGDSAMYLCASSFRDRNTEAFFGQGTRLTVV.

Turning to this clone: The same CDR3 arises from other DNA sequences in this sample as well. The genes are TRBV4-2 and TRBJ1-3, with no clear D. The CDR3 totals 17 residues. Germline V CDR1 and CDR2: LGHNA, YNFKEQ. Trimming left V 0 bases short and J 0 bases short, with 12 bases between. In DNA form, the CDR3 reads TGTGCCAGCAGCCAAGATTTAGGACGGAACTCTGGAAACACCATATATTTT. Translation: CASSQDLGRNSGNTIYF.

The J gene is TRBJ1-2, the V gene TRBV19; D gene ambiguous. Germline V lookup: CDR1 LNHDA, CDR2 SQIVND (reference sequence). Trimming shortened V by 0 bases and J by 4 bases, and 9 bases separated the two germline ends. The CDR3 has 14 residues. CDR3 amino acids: CASSIDYSSYGYTF. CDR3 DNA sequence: TGTGCCAGTAGTATAGATTACTCCAGCTATGGCTACACCTTC.

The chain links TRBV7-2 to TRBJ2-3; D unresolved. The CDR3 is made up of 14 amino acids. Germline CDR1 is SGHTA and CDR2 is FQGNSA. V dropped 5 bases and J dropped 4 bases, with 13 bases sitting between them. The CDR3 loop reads CASSPMRIADTQYF. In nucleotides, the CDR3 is TGTGCCAGCAGCCCTATGCGCATCGCAGATACGCAGTATTTT. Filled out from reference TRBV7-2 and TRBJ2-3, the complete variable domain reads GAGVSQSPSNKVTEKGKDVELRCDPISGHTALYWYRQSLGQGLEFLIYFQGNSAPDKSGLPSDRFSAERTGGSVSTLTIQRTQQEDSAVYLCASSPMRIADTQYFGPGTRLTVL.

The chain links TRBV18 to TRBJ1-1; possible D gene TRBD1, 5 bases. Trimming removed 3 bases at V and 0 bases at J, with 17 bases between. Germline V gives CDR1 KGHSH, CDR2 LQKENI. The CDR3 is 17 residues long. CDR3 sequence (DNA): TGTGCCAGCTCACCGCTCCAGGGACGGAGATTGAACACTGAAGCTTTCTTT. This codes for CASSPLQGRRLNTEAFF.

CDR3 residues: CAGLGMLTTDTQYF. The CDR3 nucleotides read TGTGCCGGGCTGGGGATGCTGACCACAGATACGCAGTATTTT. The chain has TRBV6-5 and TRBJ2-3, with D hard to call. There are 14 residues in the CDR3. V gave up 11 bases and J gave up 2 bases, with 17 bases separating them. In germline, CDR1 is MNHEY, CDR2 SVGAGI.

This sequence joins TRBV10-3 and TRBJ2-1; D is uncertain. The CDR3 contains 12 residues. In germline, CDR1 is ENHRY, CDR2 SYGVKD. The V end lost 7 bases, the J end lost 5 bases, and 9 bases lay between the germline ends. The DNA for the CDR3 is TGTGCCATCACTCCAGCCCACAATGAGCAGTTCTTC. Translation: CAITPAHNEQFF.

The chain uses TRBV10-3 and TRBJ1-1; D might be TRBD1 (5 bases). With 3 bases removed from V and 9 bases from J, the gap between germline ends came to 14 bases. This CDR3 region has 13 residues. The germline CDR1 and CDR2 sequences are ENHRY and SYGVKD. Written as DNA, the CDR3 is TGTGCCATCAGTGAAACCCGGGACGCTAAAGCTTTCTTT. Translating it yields CAISETRDAKAFF.

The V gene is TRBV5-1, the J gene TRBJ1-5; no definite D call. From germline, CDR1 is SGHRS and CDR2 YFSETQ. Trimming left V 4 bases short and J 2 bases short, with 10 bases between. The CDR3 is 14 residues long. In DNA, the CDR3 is TGCGCCAGCAGCGCAGGTACAGGCAATCAGCCCCAGCATTTT. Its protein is CASSAGTGNQPQHF.

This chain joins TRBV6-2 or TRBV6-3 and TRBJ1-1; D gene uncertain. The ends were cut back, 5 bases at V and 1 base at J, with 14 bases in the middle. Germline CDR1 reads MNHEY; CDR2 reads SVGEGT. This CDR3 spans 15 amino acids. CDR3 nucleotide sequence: TGTGCCAGCAGTGACCAACAGATTACGAACACTGAAGCTTTCTTT. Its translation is CASSDQQITNTEAFF.

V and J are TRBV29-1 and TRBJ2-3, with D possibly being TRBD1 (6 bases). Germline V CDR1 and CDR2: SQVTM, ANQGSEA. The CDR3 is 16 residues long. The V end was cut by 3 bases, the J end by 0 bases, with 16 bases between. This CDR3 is CSVEGPRGHSTDTQYF. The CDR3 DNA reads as TGCAGCGTTGAGGGGCCCAGGGGTCATAGCACAGATACGCAGTATTTT.

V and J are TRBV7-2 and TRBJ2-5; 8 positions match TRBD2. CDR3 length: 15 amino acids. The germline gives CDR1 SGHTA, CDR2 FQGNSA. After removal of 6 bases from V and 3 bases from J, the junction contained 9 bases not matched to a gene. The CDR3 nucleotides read TGTGCCAGCAGTAGGGGGAGTAGCGGGGAAGAGACCCAGTACTTC. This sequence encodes CASSRGSSGEETQYF. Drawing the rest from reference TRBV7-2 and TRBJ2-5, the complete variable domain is GAGVSQSPSNKVTEKGKDVELRCDPISGHTALYWYRQSLGQGLEFLIYFQGNSAPDKSGLPSDRFSAERTGGSVSTLTIQRTQQEDSAVYLCASSRGSSGEETQYFGPGTRLLVL.

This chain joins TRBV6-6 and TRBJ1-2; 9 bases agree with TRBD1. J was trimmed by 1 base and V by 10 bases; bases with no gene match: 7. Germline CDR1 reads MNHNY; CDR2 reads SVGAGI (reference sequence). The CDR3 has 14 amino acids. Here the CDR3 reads CATGGDRDNYGYTF. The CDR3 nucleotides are TGTGCCACAGGGGGGGACAGGGATAACTATGGCTACACCTTC.

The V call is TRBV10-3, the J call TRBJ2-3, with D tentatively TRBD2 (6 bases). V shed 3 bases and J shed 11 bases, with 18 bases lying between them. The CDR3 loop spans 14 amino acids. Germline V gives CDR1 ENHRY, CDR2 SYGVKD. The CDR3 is CAISETHTGAGQYF. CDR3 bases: TGTGCCATCAGTGAAACCCACACAGGAGCGGGGCAGTATTTT.